These 30 T cell receptor beta chains were all obtained from the same sample, sequenced in a study of shared clonotypes between healthy human individuals. Libraries were prepared by immunoSEQ multiplex PCR; TCRdb keeps only in-frame clonotypes and omits some of them. The data contain about 2.4 million clones, approximately 93% of them singletons. The sequenced sample consisted of naive CD4+ T cells from PBMCs. Subset of the sample: CD45RA+ positively selected. The receptors here all came from a young man in good health. Some clones in this sample may be carry-over from other donors' samples.

The V and J genes are TRBV28 and TRBJ2-2; the D gene is possibly TRBD2 (6 bases). The CDR3 spans 18 residues. Per germline, CDR1 MDHEN and CDR2 SYDVKM. V lost 3 bases, J lost 2 bases, and 19 bases lay in between. CDR3 DNA: TGTGCCAGCAGTTTGCTTCGCCTGTGGGAGGATAACACCGGGGAGCTGTTTTTT. Protein product: CASSLLRLWEDNTGELFF.

The chain is built from TRBV4-2 and TRBJ2-5, with D unclear. CDR1 and CDR2 from the germline V gene are LGHNA and YNFKEQ. This CDR3 has 13 amino acids. The ends were cut back, 5 bases at V and 2 bases at J, with 9 bases in the middle. CDR3 amino acids: CASSRLFQETQYF. The DNA of the CDR3 is TGTGCCAGCAGCAGACTCTTTCAAGAGACCCAGTACTTC.

The rearrangement links TRBV5-1 to TRBJ2-3, with a possible D match to TRBD1 (5 bases). There are 16 residues in the CDR3. V was trimmed by 0 bases and J by 1 base, leaving 12 bases between them. Germline values: CDR1 SGHRS, CDR2 YFSETQ. The CDR3 sequence is CASSLAVRVGTDTQYF. In nucleotides, the CDR3 is TGCGCCAGCAGCTTGGCGGTCAGGGTGGGCACAGATACGCAGTATTTT. The full variable domain, completed using reference TRBV5-1 and TRBJ2-3, is KAGVTQTPRYLIKTRGQQVTLSCSPISGHRSVSWYQQTPGQGLQFLFEYFSETQRNKGNFPGRFSGRQFSNSRSEMNVSTLELGDSALYLCASSLAVRVGTDTQYFGPGTRLTVL.

J is TRBJ1-2 and V is TRBV6-6, with 7 bases that match TRBD1. This CDR3 has 13 amino acids. Looked up from germline, CDR1 is MNHNY and CDR2 is SVGAGI (reference sequence). V shed 4 bases and J 8 bases; nucleotides not matched to a gene: 7. CDR3 nucleotide sequence: TGTGCCAGCAGTTCGACAGGGTCTTGGGGCTACACCTTC. It is translated as CASSSTGSWGYTF.

J is TRBJ2-5 and V is TRBV21-1; the table assigns TRBD2, which was not confirmed against the DNA. TRBV21-1 is marked as a pseudogene. CDR3 length equals 18 residues. This CDR3 is CASSTRVPPVTSAYTQYF. The CDR3 coding sequence is TGTGCCAGCAGCACGCGTGTCCCCCCCGTTACTAGTGCTTATACCCAGTACTTC.

In its sample, this clone was seen once. The sample carries other DNA sequences with the same CDR3. The gene calls are TRBV15 and TRBJ2-7; no definite D call. The germline V and J ends were trimmed by 1 base and 3 bases, with 4 bases remaining between them. The germline CDR1 and CDR2 sequences are LNHNV and YYDKDF (reference sequence). This CDR3 has 12 amino acids. The DNA for the CDR3 is TGTGCCACCAGCAGAGCCTACTACGAGCAGTACTTC. Translating it yields CATSRAYYEQYF.

The J gene is TRBJ2-7, the V gene TRBV5-8, with TRBD1 matching 12 bases. The germline V gene has CDR1 SGHTS and CDR2 YDEGEE. CDR3 length: 14 amino acids. The ends lost 4 bases at V and 8 bases at J; junction bases unmatched: 7. CDR3 sequence reads: CASSTGQGALKQYF. As DNA, the CDR3 is TGTGCCAGCAGCACGGGACAGGGGGCGTTGAAGCAGTACTTC. The complete variable domain, with remaining parts taken from reference TRBV5-8 and TRBJ2-7, reads EAGVTQSPTHLIKTRGQQATLRCSPISGHTSVYWYQQALGLGLQFLLWYDEGEERNRGNFPPRFSGRQFPNYSSELNVNALELEDSALYLCASSTGQGALKQYFGPGTRLTVT.

The V and J genes are TRBV2 and TRBJ2-1, with 9 bases identical to TRBD2. This CDR3 has 14 amino acids. Germline V gene lookup returns CDR1 SNHLY and CDR2 FYNNEI. Losses at the gene ends were 8 bases for V and 8 bases for J; bases not matched to a gene: 10. The CDR3 sequence is CASQREVGNDEQFF. The CDR3 region has the DNA TGTGCCAGCCAGCGGGAGGTGGGGAACGATGAGCAGTTCTTC.

As concerns this clone: Other nucleotide sequences in the sample specify the same CDR3. The chain combines TRBV5-1 with TRBJ1-1, with D tentatively TRBD1 (6 bases). Germline assignment: CDR1 SGHRS and CDR2 YFSETQ. The CDR3 has 12 amino acids. The V end lost 0 bases, the J end lost 7 bases, and 7 bases lay between the germline ends. CDR3 in amino acids: CASSLEQGEAFF. Written as DNA, the CDR3 is TGCGCCAGCAGCTTGGAACAGGGTGAAGCTTTCTTT.

As for this clone: In the same sample, other DNA sequences code for this CDR3. The chain employs TRBV28 and TRBJ2-7; TRBD2 matches at 7 bases. The trim removed 4 bases at V and 0 bases at J, leaving 3 bases unmatched. The CDR3 is made up of 14 amino acids. CDR1 and CDR2 from the germline V gene are MDHEN and SYDVKM. The CDR3 DNA sequence: TGTGCCAGCAGTTCCCCGGGAGGCTCCTACGAGCAGTACTTC. Encoded protein: CASSSPGGSYEQYF.

This chain connects TRBV7-9 to TRBJ2-2; unclear D gene. The ends were cut back, 6 bases at V and 0 bases at J, with 17 bases in the middle. The CDR3 loop spans 17 amino acids. Germline CDR1 is SEHNR and CDR2 is FQNEAQ (reference sequence). CDR3 nucleotides: TGTGCCAGCAGACCCCCATTGCGTCGCGCGAACACCGGGGAGCTGTTTTTT. This codes for CASRPPLRRANTGELFF.

The chain employs TRBV5-1 and TRBJ2-1; 9 bases line up with TRBD2. Germline V lookup: CDR1 SGHRS, CDR2 YFSETQ. Trimming at V came to 4 bases and at J to 6 bases, leaving 11 bases not matched to a gene. This CDR3 has 16 residues. This CDR3 is CASSAGTSSYLNEQFF. DNA for the CDR3: TGCGCCAGCAGCGCAGGGACTAGCAGTTATCTCAATGAGCAGTTCTTC.

The chain carries TRBV7-9 and TRBJ2-2, with no clear D. Germline V gene lookup returns CDR1 SEHNR and CDR2 FQNEAQ (reference sequence). V lost 7 bases and J 0 bases, leaving 15 bases between the germline ends. The CDR3 is 16 amino acids. CDR3 in amino acids: CASTPPGAPNTGELFF. The CDR3 region has the DNA TGTGCCAGCACCCCTCCCGGCGCCCCGAACACCGGGGAGCTGTTTTTT.

The rearrangement links TRBV29-1 to TRBJ2-5; D perhaps matches TRBD1 (5 bases). This CDR3 comprises 13 residues. V was shortened by 7 bases and J by 4 bases, with 16 bases between the two germline ends. In germline, CDR1 is SQVTM, CDR2 ANQGSEA. DNA of the CDR3: TGCAGCGCTCCACCCCAGGGTGGAGAGACCCAGTACTTC. Its translation: CSAPPQGGETQYF.

The chain is built from TRBV27 and TRBJ1-2; 7 bases map to TRBD1. The ends lost 5 bases at V and 4 bases at J; junction bases unmatched: 4. CDR3 size: 13 residues. Looked up from germline, CDR1 is MNHEY and CDR2 is SMNVEV (reference sequence). CDR3 amino acids: CASSMGQIYGYTF. The CDR3 coding sequence is TGTGCCAGCAGTATGGGACAGATCTATGGCTACACCTTC.

This sequence joins TRBV28 and TRBJ2-7; a weak D match, TRBD2 (5 bases). Germline CDR1 MDHEN, CDR2 SYDVKM. Trimming pared 2 bases from V and 3 bases from J, leaving 17 bases between. This CDR3 is 16 amino acids long. CDR3 loop: CASSLRGLVPNYEQYF. CDR3 nucleotides: TGTGCCAGCAGTTTACGGGGTTTGGTACCAAACTACGAGCAGTACTTC.

Turning to this clone: The sample contains more than one DNA sequence encoding this CDR3. The V and J genes are TRBV28 and TRBJ2-7; 7 bases line up with TRBD1. The CDR3 spans 14 residues. V lost 4 bases, J lost 3 bases, and 6 bases stayed unmatched. Germline values: CDR1 MDHEN, CDR2 SYDVKM. The CDR3 is CASSSPGQNYEQYF. Here the CDR3 DNA reads TGTGCCAGCAGTTCCCCGGGACAGAACTACGAGCAGTACTTC.

This clone was seen a handful of times. The V call is TRBV6-5, the J call TRBJ1-1; possible D gene TRBD1, 6 bases. This CDR3 contains 13 residues. Germline V gene sequence: CDR1 MNHEY, CDR2 SVGAGI. The germline V and J ends were trimmed by 6 bases and 5 bases, with 13 bases remaining between them. CDR3 DNA sequence: TGTGCCAGCAGGCGCCCACAGGGAACTGAAGCTTTCTTT. Residues: CASRRPQGTEAFF.

This clone was seen just once. CDR3: CASRGQPSVGTEAFF. The CDR3 DNA follows: TGTGCCAGCAGAGGACAACCGTCCGTCGGGACTGAAGCTTTCTTT. This chain joins TRBV5-4 and TRBJ1-1; weak D call: TRBD1 (5 bases). Trimming took off 5 bases at V and 5 bases at J, with 19 bases between the two ends. Germline V gene sequence: CDR1 SGHNT, CDR2 YYREEE (reference sequence). The CDR3 loop spans 15 amino acids.

This chain links TRBV28 with TRBJ2-2; no reliable D call. Trimming stripped 5 bases from V and 9 bases from J, with 7 bases between. The CDR3 is made up of 11 amino acids. Germline CDR1 reads MDHEN; CDR2 reads SYDVKM. In DNA, the CDR3 is TGTGCCAGCAGTGCCGCACGGGAGCTGTTTTTT. It encodes CASSAARELFF. The full variable domain, rest sourced from reference TRBV28 and TRBJ2-2, is DVKVTQSSRYLVKRTGEKVFLECVQDMDHENMFWYRQDPGLGLRLIYFSYDVKMKEKGDIPEGYSVSREKKERFSLILESASTNQTSMYLCASSAARELFFGEGSRLTVL.

The rearrangement joins TRBV18 to TRBJ1-2, with 8 bases that match TRBD1. Losses at the gene ends were 3 bases for V and 3 bases for J; bases not matched to a gene: 3. The CDR3 covers 14 residues. CDR1 is KGHSH and CDR2 is LQKENI in the germline V gene. CDR3 nucleotide sequence: TGTGCCAGCTCACCCCAGGGGGCGGACTATGGCTACACCTTC. Translation gives CASSPQGADYGYTF. Full variable domain (remainder filled in from reference TRBV18 and TRBJ1-2): NAGVMQNPRHLVRRRGQEARLRCSPMKGHSHVYWYRQLPEEGLKFMVYLQKENIIDESGMPKERFSAEFPKEGPSILRIQQVVRGDSAAYFCASSPQGADYGYTFGSGTRLTVV.

Worth noting for this clone: The same CDR3 arises from other DNA sequences in this sample as well. The V call is TRBV5-4, the J call TRBJ1-5; maybe TRBD1 (5 bases). The V gene's germline CDR1 is SGHNT and CDR2 YYREEE (reference sequence). The length of the CDR3 is 14 residues. The V and J ends lost 0 bases and 4 bases respectively, with 8 bases between them. The CDR3 loop reads CASSLGGGNQPQHF. The CDR3 DNA reads TGTGCCAGCAGCTTGGGGGGGGGAAATCAGCCCCAGCATTTT.

Note on this clone: Other DNA sequences within the sample encode an identical CDR3. This sequence joins TRBV5-1 and TRBJ1-5; D call uncertain. Trimming took 0 bases from V and 6 from J, leaving 4 bases between them. The CDR3 has 12 residues. CDR1 SGHRS and CDR2 YFSETQ come from the germline V gene. This CDR3 reads CASSLDGQPQHF. CDR3 nucleotide sequence: TGCGCCAGCAGCTTGGATGGTCAGCCCCAGCATTTT.

V gene TRBV7-6 combines with J gene TRBJ2-7; 9 bases agree with TRBD1. Germline V gene data show CDR1 as SGHVS and CDR2 as FNYEAQ. V trimming: 4 bases; J trimming: 0 bases; junction bases outside the gene matches: 7. This CDR3 has 16 amino acids. As DNA, the CDR3 is TGTGCCAGCAGCTCCCTAACAGGGGGCAACTCCTACGAGCAGTACTTC. Protein product: CASSSLTGGNSYEQYF.

V usage is TRBV28 and J usage is TRBJ1-1; 8 bases fit TRBD1. V gave up 6 bases and J gave up 11 bases; unmatched junction bases: 8. The CDR3 extends over 12 amino acids. Germline CDR1 is MDHEN and CDR2 is SYDVKM. CDR3 sequence: CASSPRGRLAFF. CDR3 sequence (DNA): TGTGCCAGCAGCCCCAGGGGGCGCTTGGCTTTCTTT.

The chain links TRBV12-5 to TRBJ2-7, with TRBD2 identical over 7 bases. The CDR3 totals 14 residues. Germline CDR1 is LGHNT and CDR2 is FRNRAP. The junction had 5 bases not matched to a gene; V was cut back by 4 bases and J by 2 bases. This CDR3 reads CASGSPRGTYEQYF. CDR3 DNA sequence: TGTGCTAGTGGTTCCCCGCGGGGGACCTACGAGCAGTACTTC.

This rearrangement joins TRBV18 to TRBJ2-3; 7 positions match TRBD2. Germline CDR1 reads KGHSH; CDR2 reads LQKENI. J was trimmed by 2 bases and V by 5 bases; bases with no gene match: 10. This CDR3 is built from 16 residues. CDR3 amino acids: CASSALPGLFTDTQYF. Written as DNA, the CDR3 is TGTGCCAGCTCAGCCTTACCGGGACTATTCACAGATACGCAGTATTTT.

This clone was seen just once. The chain combines TRBV7-9 with TRBJ2-3; 8 nucleotides line up with TRBD2. The trim removed 2 bases at V and 4 bases at J, leaving 5 bases unmatched. The CDR3 has 15 residues. CDR1 is SEHNR and CDR2 is FQNEAQ in the germline V gene (reference sequence). In DNA form, the CDR3 reads TGTGCCAGCAGCTTACACCCGGGAGGGCCAGATACGCAGTATTTT. Protein: CASSLHPGGPDTQYF.

V is TRBV5-4 and J is TRBJ1-4, with 10 bases aligning to TRBD1. V was clipped by 3 bases and J by 5 bases; unmatched bases: 10. The CDR3 has 17 residues. Germline V gene lookup returns CDR1 SGHNT and CDR2 YYREEE (reference sequence). In DNA form, the CDR3 reads TGTGCCAGCAGCTCGCGTTTGGGGACAGGGGCAAATGAAAAACTGTTTTTT. It encodes CASSSRLGTGANEKLFF.

This clone was counted once. This chain connects TRBV19 to TRBJ2-7, with 7 bases lining up with TRBD1. The CDR3 loop spans 13 amino acids. Looked up from germline, CDR1 is LNHDA and CDR2 is SQIVND (reference sequence). J gave up 2 bases and V 6 bases, and 4 bases lay outside the gene matches. The CDR3 spells CASSDRAPYEQYF. Here the CDR3 DNA reads TGTGCCAGTAGCGACAGGGCCCCCTACGAGCAGTACTTC.